This TCR beta chain came from a study of OX40 agonist ivuxolimab in advanced cancers. The method was immunoSEQ multiplex PCR; TCRdb's version includes in-frame clones alone and lacks a portion of them. The data contain nearly 65,000 clones, about 91% of them singletons. This clone was observed once. This TCR came from an adult with an advanced solid tumor such as melanoma, head and neck, liver or kidney cancer. This sample comprised CD4+ or CD8+ T cells sorted from blood, obtained in a trial of the OX40 agonist ivuxolimab.

Here the CDR3 DNA reads TGTGCCAGCAGCGTAGGGGGCGGTTCCTACAATGAGCAGTTCTTC. The encoded protein is CASSVGGGSYNEQFF. The chain joins TRBV9 to TRBJ2-1; weak D call: TRBD1 (5 bases). This CDR3 comprises 15 residues. V lost 0 bases and J 1 base, leaving 8 bases between the germline ends. Germline values: CDR1 SGDLS, CDR2 YYNGEE. The full variable domain, in which reference TRBV9 and TRBJ2-1 provide the parts outside the CDR3, is DSGVTQTPKHLITATGQRVTLRCSPRSGDLSVYWYQQSLDQGLQFLIQYYNGEERAKGNILERFSAQQFPDLHSELNLSSLELGDSALYFCASSVGGGSYNEQFFGPGTRLTVL.